This TCR beta chain was found in a study of T cells in Graves' hyperthyroidism and ophthalmopathy. Trimming cost V 5 bases and J 5 bases; bases outside gene matches: 8. Germline CDR1 LNHDA, CDR2 SQIVND (reference sequence). This CDR3 contains 15 residues. RNA transcripts were the template for amplifying TCR beta CDR3 regions. A set of HTBI primers served as the primers for a first-round RT-PCR of the TCR CDR3. Each CDR3 protein gets one entry after TCRdb re-called the multiplex PCR reads with MiXCR. In the table there are more than 550,000 distinct CDR3 sequences, 17% of which are singletons. Source material: blood. This clonotype was obtained from a man in his fifties with Graves' hyperthyroidism. V and J are TRBV19 and TRBJ1-1, with 10 bases identical to TRBD1. CDR3 residues: CASSPLDRGWTEAFF. The CDR3 DNA is TGTGCCAGTAGTCCCTTGGACAGGGGGTGGACTGAAGCTTTCTTT.